These 9 T cell receptor beta chains were all obtained from the same sample, sequenced in a study of T cell responses to AZD1222 COVID-19 vaccine. Sequenced by immunoSEQ multiplex PCR; TCRdb stores in-frame clones only, minus some. Here the sample spans 150,000 to 200,000 clones, 80% to 90% being singletons. The sample here was peripheral blood, taken on day 0 of AZD1222 vaccination. Source of these receptors: an adult in good health.

The chain couples TRBV3-1 (or the pseudogene TRBV3-2) to TRBJ2-7; D remains unclear. CDR1 and CDR2 from the germline V gene are LGHDT and YNNKEL (reference sequence). The CDR3 loop spans 15 amino acids. The V end lost 3 bases, the J end lost 1 base, and 13 bases lay between the germline ends. The CDR3 DNA reads TGTGCCAGCAGCCAGGGCCCGTCCGAATCCTACGAGCAGTACTTC. Its translation: CASSQGPSESYEQYF.

The genes are TRBV19 and TRBJ2-1; 11 bases are a match to TRBD2. Trimming took 2 bases from V and 7 from J; bases not matched to a gene: 4. CDR1 and CDR2 from the germline V gene are LNHDA and SQIVND (reference sequence). This CDR3 region has 15 residues. The CDR3 region is CASSIIAGGLNEQFF. CDR3 DNA: TGTGCCAGTAGTATAATAGCGGGGGGGCTAAATGAGCAGTTCTTC.

The V and J genes are TRBV4-1 and TRBJ2-5; the match to TRBD2 covers 10 bases. V shed 2 bases, J shed 1 base, and the junction held 4 bases outside the gene matches. CDR1 MGHRA and CDR2 YSYEKL come from the germline V gene. This CDR3 comprises 16 residues. The CDR3 nucleotides read TGCGCCAGCAGCCAACTAGCGGGAGTGCCCCAAGAGACCCAGTACTTC. Its translation is CASSQLAGVPQETQYF.

The CDR3: CASSPSLAGADTQYF. CDR3 nucleotide sequence: TGCGCCAGCAGCCCATCACTAGCGGGAGCAGATACGCAGTATTTT. The rearrangement links TRBV5-1 to TRBJ2-3, with 11 bases lining up with TRBD2. Germline lookup yields CDR1 SGHRS and CDR2 YFSETQ. J lost 4 bases, V lost 4 bases, and 5 bases had no gene match. The CDR3 covers 15 residues.

This chain joins TRBV19 and TRBJ1-1; D is ambiguous. The CDR3 totals 13 residues. V lost 0 bases and J 4 bases, leaving 6 bases between the germline ends. CDR1 is LNHDA and CDR2 is SQIVND in the germline V gene (reference sequence). The CDR3 nucleotides are TGTGCCAGTAGTATAGATCCGGTCACTGAAGCTTTCTTT. This codes for CASSIDPVTEAFF.

This rearrangement joins TRBV6-1 to TRBJ1-5; TRBD1 is a possible D gene (6 bases). Germline CDR1 reads MNHNS; CDR2 reads SASEGT. V was clipped by 0 bases and J by 5 bases, with 11 bases between them. The CDR3 has 15 amino acids. The CDR3 reads CASSEADRPHQPQHF. CDR3 bases: TGTGCCAGCAGTGAAGCGGACAGACCGCATCAGCCCCAGCATTTT.

The chain couples TRBV7-9 to TRBJ1-6; weak D call: TRBD1 (6 bases). V lost 5 bases and J lost 8, with 16 bases in between. CDR1 is SEHNR, CDR2 FQNEAQ, per germline (reference sequence). The CDR3 consists of 15 residues. As DNA, the CDR3 is TGTGCCAGCAGCCAAAGGACCGGGGGCGATTCACCCCTCCACTTT. It specifies CASSQRTGGDSPLHF.

This sequence joins TRBV18 and TRBJ2-3; no reliable D call. In germline, CDR1 is KGHSH, CDR2 LQKENI. V lost 2 bases and J lost 1, with 4 bases in between. The CDR3 is made up of 13 amino acids. CDR3 amino acids: CASSPMGTDTQYF. The CDR3 nucleotides read TGTGCCAGCTCACCAATGGGCACAGATACGCAGTATTTT.

The V call is TRBV30, the J call TRBJ1-2, with 10 bases fitting TRBD1. The V gene end was trimmed by 5 bases and the J gene end by 8 bases; junction bases not matched to a gene: 5. CDR3 length: 12 amino acids. CDR1 and CDR2 (germline): GTSNPN, SVGIG (reference sequence). CDR3 bases: TGTGCCTGGGACAGGGGGCTAAGCGGCTACACCTTC. Translating it yields CAWDRGLSGYTF.